Listed here is a single T cell receptor beta chain. This specimen comes from a study of T-cell memory formation after mild COVID-19. 5'RACE primed at constant segments yielded TCR alpha and TCR beta cDNA libraries bearing sample barcodes and UMIs. TCRdb called the 5' RACE reads again in MiXCR, with one record for every CDR3 protein. The sample carries fewer than 150,000 distinct CDR3 sequences, roughly 6% recorded once. Germline-derived CDR1 and CDR2 are SNHLY and FYNNEI. Trimming took off 6 bases at V and 8 bases at J, with 13 bases between the two ends. The CDR3 extends over 13 amino acids. Sequenced: PBMCs or a T cell subset sorted from them (not recorded which). V is TRBV2 and J is TRBJ1-4; possibly TRBD1 for D (5 bases). This clonotype was obtained from an adult woman who had mild COVID-19 (a few samples of this study predate the infection). Cell type and time point are not known. The CDR3 is CASSQGGKEKLFF. The CDR3 bases are TGTGCCAGCAGCCAGGGAGGAAAGGAAAAACTGTTTTTT.